This paragraph covers one T cell receptor beta chain sequence. The antigen is not known. Using immunoSEQ multiplex PCR, the repertoire was profiled, and TCRdb retains in-frame clones only, with some absent. The table records 300,000 to 400,000 clones, 92% of them present only once. Germline V gene data show CDR1 as MNHNY and CDR2 as SVGAGI (reference sequence). This CDR3 spans 12 amino acids. V was cut by 2 bases and J by 7 bases, with 8 bases left in between. The entry originates in a study of Ad26.COV2.S vaccination and SARS-CoV-2 variants. Overall study findings and caveats: Whether participants received vaccine or placebo, their non-spike TCR breadth was similar. Possible underestimation of total T cell responses by the TCR breadth and depth analyses was noted. Vaccine recipients surpassed placebo recipients in spike-specific TCR breadth.

This receptor was identified in a human donor who had recovered from COVID-19. The sequences come from peripheral blood, collected after recovery from COVID-19. The gene calls are TRBV6-6 and TRBJ1-2; D uncertain. The CDR3, as DNA: TGTGCCAGCAGTTACCTACACAGTGGCTACACCTTC. Translated, it gives CASSYLHSGYTF.